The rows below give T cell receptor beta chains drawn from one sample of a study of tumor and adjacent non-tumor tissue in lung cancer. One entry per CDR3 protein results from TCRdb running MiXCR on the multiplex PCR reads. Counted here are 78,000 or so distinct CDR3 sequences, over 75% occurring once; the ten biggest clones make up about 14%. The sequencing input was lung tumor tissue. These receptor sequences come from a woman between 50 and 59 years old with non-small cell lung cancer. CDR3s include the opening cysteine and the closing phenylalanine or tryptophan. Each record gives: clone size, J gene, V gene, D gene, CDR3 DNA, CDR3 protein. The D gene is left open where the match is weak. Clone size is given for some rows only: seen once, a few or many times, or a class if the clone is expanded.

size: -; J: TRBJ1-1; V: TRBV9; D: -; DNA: TGTGCCAGCAGCGCATACCACACGCCCGGGCTGTTGAACACTGAAGCTTTCTTT; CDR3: CASSAYHTPGLLNTEAFF
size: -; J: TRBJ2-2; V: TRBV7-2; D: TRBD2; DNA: TGTGCCAGCAGCTTAGCAGGACTAGCGGGAGGTGGCGGGGAGCTGTTTTTT; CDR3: CASSLAGLAGGGGELFF
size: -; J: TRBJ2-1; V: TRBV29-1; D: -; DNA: TGCAGCGTTGAACTCCCGGCGGGACCCCGGGATGAGCAGTCCTTC; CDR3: CSVELPAGPRDEQSF
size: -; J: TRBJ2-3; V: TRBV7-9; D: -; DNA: TGTGCCAGCAGACGGGACAATAATACAGATACGCAATATTTT; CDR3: CASRRDNNTDTQYF
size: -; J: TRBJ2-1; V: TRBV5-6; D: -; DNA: TGTGTCAGCAGCTTGAGGGGGATTATGCAGTTCTTC; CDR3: CVSSLRGIMQFF
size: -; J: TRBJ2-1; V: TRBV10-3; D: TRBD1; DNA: TGTGTCATCAGGGGGACAAGCGATAAGCAGTTCTTC; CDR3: CVIRGTSDKQFF
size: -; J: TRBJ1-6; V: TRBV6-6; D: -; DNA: TGTGCCAGCAGCTGCTTTTTATCAAACCGTAATTCACCCCTCCACTTT; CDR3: CASSCFLSNRNSPLHF
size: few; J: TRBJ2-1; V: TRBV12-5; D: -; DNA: TGTGCTAGTGCCCTGGCGGGATGGGACAATGAGGAGTTCTTC; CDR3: CASALAGWDNEEFF
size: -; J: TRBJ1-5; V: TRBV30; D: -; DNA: TGTGCCTGGGGTATGCGTTCTTATCAGCCTCAGCATTTT; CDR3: CAWGMRSYQPQHF
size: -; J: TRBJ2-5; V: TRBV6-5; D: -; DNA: TGTGCCAGCAGTCACACCTCATGGACCCAGTACTTC; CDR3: CASSHTSWTQYF
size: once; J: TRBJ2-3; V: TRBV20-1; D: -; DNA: TGCAGTGCTGAGCCCCACACAGATACGCAGTATTTT; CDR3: CSAEPHTDTQYF
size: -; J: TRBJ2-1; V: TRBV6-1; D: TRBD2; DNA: TGTGCCAGCGATGGAGAGGGAGGGCCAGTGAGCGAGCAGTTCTTC; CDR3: CASDGEGGPVSEQFF
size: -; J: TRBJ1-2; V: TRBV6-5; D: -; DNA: TGTGCCAGCAGTTACGAGGGGGACTATGGCTACACCTTC; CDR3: CASSYEGDYGYTF
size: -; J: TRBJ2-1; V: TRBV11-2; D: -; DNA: TGTGCCAGCAGCCTAGCGGACAGGAGTGAGCAGTTCTTC; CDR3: CASSLADRSEQFF